This paragraph covers one T cell receptor (beta chain) sequence. This entry is derived from a study of blood T cell repertoires in COVID-19. The CDR3 consists of 12 residues. V lost 6 bases and J 8 bases, leaving 8 bases between the germline ends. Germline V gives CDR1 MDHEN, CDR2 SYDVKM. The assay was immunoSEQ multiplex PCR, and TCRdb's table has in-frame clones only and misses some. Here the sample spans some 160,000 clones, roughly 85% being singletons. Sequenced: PBMCs or T cells enriched from blood (not recorded which). This sequence was found in a woman in her seventies in a cohort exposed to, infected with or recovered from COVID-19 (not recorded which). V usage is TRBV28 and J usage is TRBJ1-6, with D unclear. CDR3 sequence (DNA): TGTGCCAGCAGCCGGACTTATTCACCCCTCCACTTT. Translation gives CASSRTYSPLHF. The full variable domain, rest sourced from reference TRBV28 and TRBJ1-6, is DVKVTQSSRYLVKRTGEKVFLECVQDMDHENMFWYRQDPGLGLRLIYFSYDVKMKEKGDIPEGYSVSREKKERFSLILESASTNQTSMYLCASSRTYSPLHFGNGTRLTVT.